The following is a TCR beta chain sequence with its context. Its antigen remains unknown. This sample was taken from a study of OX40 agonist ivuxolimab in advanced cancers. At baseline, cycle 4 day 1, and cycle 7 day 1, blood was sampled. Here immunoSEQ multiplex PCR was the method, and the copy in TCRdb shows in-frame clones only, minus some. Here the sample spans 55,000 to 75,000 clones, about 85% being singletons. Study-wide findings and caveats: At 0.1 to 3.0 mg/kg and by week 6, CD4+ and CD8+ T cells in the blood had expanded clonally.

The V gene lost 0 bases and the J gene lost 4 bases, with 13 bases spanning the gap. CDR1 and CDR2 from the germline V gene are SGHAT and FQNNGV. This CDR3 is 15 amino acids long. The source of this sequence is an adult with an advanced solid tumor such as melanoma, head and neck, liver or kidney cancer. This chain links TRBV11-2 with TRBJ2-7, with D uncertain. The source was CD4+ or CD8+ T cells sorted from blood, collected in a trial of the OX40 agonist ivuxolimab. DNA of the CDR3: TGTGCCAGCAGCTTAGATCCCTACAGAGAATACGAGCAGTACTTC. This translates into CASSLDPYREYEQYF.